The clone carrying this TCR beta chain was seen a few times. Its antigen is currently unknown. This entry belongs to a study of regulatory T cells in long-lasting Graves disease. The germline CDR1 and CDR2 sequences are SGHDT and YYEEEE. Germline trimming cut 4 bases from V and 2 bases from J; bases unmatched to any gene: 6. The CDR3 is 16 amino acids. HTBI primers from iRepertoire and Arm-PCR of CDR3 regions yielded the TCR beta libraries. MiXCR, run by TCRdb on the multiplex PCR reads, gives a single entry per CDR3 protein. This sample has about 330,000 distinct CDR3 sequences, with about 16% found just once. Time point defined: newly diagnosed GD, antithyroid drugs for less than 3 months. Generation of the TCR library employed RNA extracted from PBMCs. By American Thyroid Association guidelines, Graves' disease was diagnosed in the cohort. Findings of the study overall: Patients whose Graves' disease persisted exhibited lower TCR diversity than those newly diagnosed.

A further study also used this sample, focusing on T cells in Graves' hyperthyroidism and ophthalmopathy.

The material sequenced was peripheral blood mononuclear cells (PBMCs), taken at new diagnosis, from a patient treated with antithyroid drugs. The gene calls are TRBV5-6 and TRBJ2-2; 9 bases fit TRBD1. The sequence was obtained from a woman younger than 30 with Graves disease. The CDR3 DNA follows: TGTGCCAGCAGCGGCGCGGGACAGGGAAACACCGGGGAGCTGTTTTTT. Residues: CASSGAGQGNTGELFF.